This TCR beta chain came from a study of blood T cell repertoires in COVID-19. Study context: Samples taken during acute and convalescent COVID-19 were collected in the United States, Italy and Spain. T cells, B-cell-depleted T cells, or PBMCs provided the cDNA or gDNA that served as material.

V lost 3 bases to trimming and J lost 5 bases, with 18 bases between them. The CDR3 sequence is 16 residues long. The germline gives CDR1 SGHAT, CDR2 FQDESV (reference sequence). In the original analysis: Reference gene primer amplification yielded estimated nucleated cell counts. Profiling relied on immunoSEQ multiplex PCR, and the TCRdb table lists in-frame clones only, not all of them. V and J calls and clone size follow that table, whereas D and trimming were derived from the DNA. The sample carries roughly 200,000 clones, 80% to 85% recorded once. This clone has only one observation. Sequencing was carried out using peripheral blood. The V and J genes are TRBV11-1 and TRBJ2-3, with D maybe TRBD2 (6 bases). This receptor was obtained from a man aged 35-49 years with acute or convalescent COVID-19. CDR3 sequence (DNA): TGTGCCAGCAGCTTCGGACTAAGGGGAGTCGAAGATACGCAGTATTTT. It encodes CASSFGLRGVEDTQYF.